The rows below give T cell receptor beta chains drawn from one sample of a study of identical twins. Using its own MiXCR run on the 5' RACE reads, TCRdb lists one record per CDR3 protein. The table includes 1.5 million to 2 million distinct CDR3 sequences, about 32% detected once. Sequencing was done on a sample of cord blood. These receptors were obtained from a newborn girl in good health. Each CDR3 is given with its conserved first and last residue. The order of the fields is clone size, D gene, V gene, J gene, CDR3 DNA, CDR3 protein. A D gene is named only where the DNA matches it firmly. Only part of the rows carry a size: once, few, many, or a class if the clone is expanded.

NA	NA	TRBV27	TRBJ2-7	TGTGCCAGCAGCTCACTAGGCCTCTCGGGAGTATACGAGCAGTACTTC	CASSSLGLSGVYEQYF
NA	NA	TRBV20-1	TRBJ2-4	TGCAGTGCTAGAGATCCTAGGGGGACCAAAAACATTCAGTACTTC	CSARDPRGTKNIQYF
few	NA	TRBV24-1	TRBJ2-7	TGTGCCACATCAACTGGGAGCTCCTACGAGCAGTACTTC	CATSTGSSYEQYF
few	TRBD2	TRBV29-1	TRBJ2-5	TGCAGCGTTGTACTAGCGGGCACCCAAGAGACCCAGTACTTC	CSVVLAGTQETQYF
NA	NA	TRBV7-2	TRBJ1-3	TGTGCCAGCAGCTTAGTCGGCACGCTCTCTGGAAACACCATATATTTT	CASSLVGTLSGNTIYF
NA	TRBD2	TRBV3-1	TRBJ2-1	TGTGCCAGCAGCCACTATACTAGCGGGCAGCAGTTCTTC	CASSHYTSGQQFF
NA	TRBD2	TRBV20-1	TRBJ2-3	TGCAGTGCTAGTACCGGGACTAGCAAAACAGATACGCAGTATTTT	CSASTGTSKTDTQYF
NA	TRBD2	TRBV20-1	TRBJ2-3	TGCAGTGCTAGAGCGACTAGCGGGGAAGATACGCAGTATTTT	CSARATSGEDTQYF
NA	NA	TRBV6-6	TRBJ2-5	TGTGCCAGCAGCATGAGGGGTGAGACCCAGTACTTC	CASSMRGETQYF
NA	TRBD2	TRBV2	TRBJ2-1	TGTGCCAGCAGTGAAGGAGGGACTAGCTCCTACGAGCAGTTCTTC	CASSEGGTSSYEQFF
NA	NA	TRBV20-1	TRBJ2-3	TGCAGTGCTAGACAATTAGGGGGGCCAGATACGCAGTATTTT	CSARQLGGPDTQYF
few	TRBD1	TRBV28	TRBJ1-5	TGTGCCAGCAGTTTTGTTAGGACAGGGAGGCAGCCCCAGCATTTT	CASSFVRTGRQPQHF
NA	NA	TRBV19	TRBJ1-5	TGTGCCAGTAGTATGAGAGCGGGGTACAATCAGCCCCAGCATTTT	CASSMRAGYNQPQHF
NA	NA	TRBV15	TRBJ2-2	TGTGCCACCAGCAGAGATTGGGGGACCGGGGAGCTGTTTTTT	CATSRDWGTGELFF
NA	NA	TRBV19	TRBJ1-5	TGTGCCAGTAGCCCCCGCAGCAACAATCAGCCCCAGCATTTT	CASSPRSNNQPQHF
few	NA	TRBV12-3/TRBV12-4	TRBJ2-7	TGTGCCAGCAGTTTGAGCGGTCAGCCCTACAATGAGCAGTACTTC	CASSLSGQPYNEQYF
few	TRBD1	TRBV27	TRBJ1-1	TGTGCCAGCGGACGAACAGGGGCAATAGGCACTGAAGCTTTCTTT	CASGRTGAIGTEAFF
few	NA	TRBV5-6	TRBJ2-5	TGTGCCAGCAGCTTCGTTGGCCAAGAGACCCAGTACTTC	CASSFVGQETQYF
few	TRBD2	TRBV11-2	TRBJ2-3	TGTGCCAGCAGCTTAGCGTGGCGGGAGGGCCTCACAGATACGCAGTATTTT	CASSLAWREGLTDTQYF
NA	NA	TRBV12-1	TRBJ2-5	TGTGCCAGCAGCTTTGATTCAACTAGCGAAGAGACCCAGTACTTC	CASSFDSTSEETQYF
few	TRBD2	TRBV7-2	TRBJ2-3	TGTGCCAGCAGCTTAGATCCGGGGGGGGGCGCAGATACGCAGTATTTT	CASSLDPGGGADTQYF
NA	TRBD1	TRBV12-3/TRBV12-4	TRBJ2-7	TGTGCCAGCAGGGGCCCCGGGACAGGGGTTTTCTACGAGCAGTACTTC	CASRGPGTGVFYEQYF
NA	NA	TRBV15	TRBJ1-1	TGTGCCACCAGCAGAGCTGGGGTGACTGAAGCTTTCTTT	CATSRAGVTEAFF
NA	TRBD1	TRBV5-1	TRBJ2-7	TGCGCCAGCAGCTTGGGACCGGGACAGGTCTCCTACGAGCAGTACTTC	CASSLGPGQVSYEQYF
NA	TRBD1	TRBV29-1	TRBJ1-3	TGCAGCGTTGATCCAGGGGGCACTGGAAACACCATATATTTT	CSVDPGGTGNTIYF
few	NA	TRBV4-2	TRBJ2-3	TGTGCCAGCAGCCAAGTTTCGAAACTATTCACAGATACGCAGTATTTT	CASSQVSKLFTDTQYF
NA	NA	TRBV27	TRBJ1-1	TGTGCCAGCAGTTTATCTTGGGACCTGAACACTGAAGCTTTCTTT	CASSLSWDLNTEAFF
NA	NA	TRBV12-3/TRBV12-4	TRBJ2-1	TGTGCCAGCAGTCCGCCACGGGTCTACTCCTACAATGAGCAGTTCTTC	CASSPPRVYSYNEQFF
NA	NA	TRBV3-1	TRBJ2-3	TGTGCCAGCAGCCCAGGGACGGATAGCACAGATACGCAGTATTTT	CASSPGTDSTDTQYF
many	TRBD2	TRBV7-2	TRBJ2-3	TGTGCCAGCAGCTTAGTGGGGACTAGCGGTACAGATACGCAGTATTTT	CASSLVGTSGTDTQYF
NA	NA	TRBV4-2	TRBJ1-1	TGTGCCAGCAGCCAAGATAAGGGTGCAGGGCTCGGAAACACTGAAGCTTTCTTT	CASSQDKGAGLGNTEAFF
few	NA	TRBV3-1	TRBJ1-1	TGTGCCAGCAGCCAAGTATACGGTACGGGGGGCAGAAACACTGAAGCTTTCTTT	CASSQVYGTGGRNTEAFF
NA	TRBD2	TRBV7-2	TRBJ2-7	TGTGCCAGCAGCACTAGCGGAGTCCTACATTCCGGCGAGCAGTACTTC	CASSTSGVLHSGEQYF
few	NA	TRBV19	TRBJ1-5	TGTGCCAGTAGTATAGCGCTAACTACCTATAGCAATCAGCCCCAGCATTTT	CASSIALTTYSNQPQHF
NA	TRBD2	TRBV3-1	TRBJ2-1	TGTGCCAGCAGGACTAGCGTCGATAGTGAGCAGTTCTTC	CASRTSVDSEQFF
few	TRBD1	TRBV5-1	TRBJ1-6	TGCGCCAGCAGCCCAGGGGGCGCGGATTCACCCCTCCACTTT	CASSPGGADSPLHF
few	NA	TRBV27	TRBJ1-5	TGTGCCAGCAGTTTACAACCAGGTACTCAGCCCCAGCATTTT	CASSLQPGTQPQHF
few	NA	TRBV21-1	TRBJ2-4	TGTGCCAGCAGCAAAGGGCAGGGCCCACAAAACATTCAGTACTTC	CASSKGQGPQNIQYF
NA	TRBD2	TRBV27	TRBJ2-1	TGTGCCAGCAGTCGATGGACTAGCGGGAGGGGCTACAATGAGCAGTTCTTC	CASSRWTSGRGYNEQFF
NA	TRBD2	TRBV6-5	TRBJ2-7	TGTGCCAGCAGTTCAAACCTAGCGGGAGCGTCGTACGAGCAGTACTTC	CASSSNLAGASYEQYF
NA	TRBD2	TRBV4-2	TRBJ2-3	TGTGCCAGCAGCCTCCCTACTAGCGGGCTTAGCACAGATACGCAGTATTTT	CASSLPTSGLSTDTQYF
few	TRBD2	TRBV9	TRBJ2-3	TGTGCCAGCAGCGTCGGGGGACTAACCCACACAGATACGCAGTATTTT	CASSVGGLTHTDTQYF
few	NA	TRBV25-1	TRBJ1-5	TGTGCCAGCAGTGCCGCTTTCAATCAGCCCCAGCATTTT	CASSAAFNQPQHF
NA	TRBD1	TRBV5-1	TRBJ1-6	TGCGCCAGCAGCTCCGGGACAGGGAGGCAAAATTCACCCCTCCACTTT	CASSSGTGRQNSPLHF